This TCR beta chain was sequenced in a study of blood T cell repertoires in COVID-19 (dated by TCRdb to 2018 to 2021). With respect to the entire study: The collaborator samples originated in the United States, Italy and Spain and spanned the acute and convalescent phases of COVID-19. The material from the prospective study consisted of cDNA or gDNA derived from T cells, B-cell-depleted T cells, or PBMCs. Deeply sampled blood TCRbeta repertoires from subjects exposed to, actively infected with, or recovered from COVID-19 were included in the dataset. The repertoires were released in a freely available public database intended as a resource for research on the immune response to SARS-CoV-2. The samples were drawn from two sources: the first 160 participants of the ongoing ImmuneRACE study, and fewer than 1,500 subjects contributed by 6 global collaborators. A de-identified subject ID, COVID-19 status, age in years and sex were almost always included in the sample metadata. HLA class I and class II types, where available, came from metadata supplied by the sample provider rather than from assay-based typing.

TCRbeta CDR3 regions were amplified from genomic DNA by means of the immunoSEQ Assay, a bias-controlled multiplex PCR. The authors' pipeline ran thus. The number of nucleated cells in each sample was estimated from the amplification of reference gene primers within the assay. Sequence reads were collapsed and filtered to measure the absolute abundance of every unique TCRbeta CDR3 rearrangement. For each sample, productive Simpson clonality was calculated by taking the square root of Simpson's diversity index across productive rearrangements. TCRdb re-hosts the immuneACCESS table, in-frame sequences only. Its copies lack some clones; in the studies checked, an unresolved V gene accounts for under half of them, and the cause for the rest is not known. The D gene and trimming were derived from the DNA, and the V and J assignments and clone size from that table. The sample table contains fewer than 150,000 clones; only one count was recorded for 78% of them. The ten biggest clones cover approximately 2.4% of the sample.

The CDR1 and CDR2 encoded by the germline V gene (reference sequence) are SSHAT and FNYEAQ. The CDR3 contains 16 residues, cysteine and phenylalanine counted. Only the CDR3 DNA stays, 48 bases, in frame from base 1. Collaborating institutions collected whole blood in K2EDTA tubes following their own protocols. For TCRbeta analysis, collaborator samples were shipped as frozen whole blood, as isolated PBMCs, or as DNA extracted from either sample type. Overall study outcomes, separate from this receptor: The amount of clinical and demographic metadata varied by source and participant and was provided uncurated.

This clone was observed at least ten times. Which antigen it targets is not known. The junction does not match germline at one end; this may be a read error. This receptor was obtained from a man in his 70s with acute or convalescent COVID-19. Sequences were obtained from peripheral blood. This receptor chain uses TRBV7-7 and TRBJ2-2, with 8 bases matching TRBD1. The sequence in DNA is TGTGCTAGCAGCAAACAGGGGGTACCGAACACCGGGGAGCTGTTTTTT. It specifies CASSKQGVPNTGELFF.